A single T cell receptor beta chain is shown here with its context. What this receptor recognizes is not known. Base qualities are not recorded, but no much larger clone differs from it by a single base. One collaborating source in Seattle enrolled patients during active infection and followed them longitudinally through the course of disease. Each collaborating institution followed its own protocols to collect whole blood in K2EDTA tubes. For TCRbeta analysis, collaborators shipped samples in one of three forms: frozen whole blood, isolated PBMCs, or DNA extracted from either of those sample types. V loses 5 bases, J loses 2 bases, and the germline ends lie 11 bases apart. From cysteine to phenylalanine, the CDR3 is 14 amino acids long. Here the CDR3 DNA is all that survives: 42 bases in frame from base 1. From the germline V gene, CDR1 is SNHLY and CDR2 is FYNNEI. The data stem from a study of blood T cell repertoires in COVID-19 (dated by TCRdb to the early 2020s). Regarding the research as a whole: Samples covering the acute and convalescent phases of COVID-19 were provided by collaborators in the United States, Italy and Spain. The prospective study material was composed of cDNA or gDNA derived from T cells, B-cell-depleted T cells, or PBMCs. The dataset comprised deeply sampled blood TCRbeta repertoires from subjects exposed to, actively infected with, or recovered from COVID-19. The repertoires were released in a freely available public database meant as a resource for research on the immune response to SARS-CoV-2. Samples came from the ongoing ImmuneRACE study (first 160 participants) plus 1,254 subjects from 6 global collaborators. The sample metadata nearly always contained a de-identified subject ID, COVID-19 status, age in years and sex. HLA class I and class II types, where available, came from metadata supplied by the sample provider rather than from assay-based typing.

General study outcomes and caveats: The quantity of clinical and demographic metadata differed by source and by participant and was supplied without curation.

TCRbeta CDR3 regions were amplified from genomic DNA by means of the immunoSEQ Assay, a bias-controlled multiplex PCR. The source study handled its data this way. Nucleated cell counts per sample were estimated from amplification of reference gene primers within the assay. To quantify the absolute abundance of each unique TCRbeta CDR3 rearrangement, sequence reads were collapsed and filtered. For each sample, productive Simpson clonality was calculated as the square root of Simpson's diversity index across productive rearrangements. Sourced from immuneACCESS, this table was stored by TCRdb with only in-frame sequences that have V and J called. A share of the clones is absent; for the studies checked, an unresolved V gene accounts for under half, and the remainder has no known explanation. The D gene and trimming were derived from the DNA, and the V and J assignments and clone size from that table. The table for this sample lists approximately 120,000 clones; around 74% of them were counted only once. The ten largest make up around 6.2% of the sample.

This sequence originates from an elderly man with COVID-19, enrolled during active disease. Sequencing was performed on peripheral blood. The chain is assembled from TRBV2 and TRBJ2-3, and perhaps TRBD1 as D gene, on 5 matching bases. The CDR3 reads CASSQDTYTDTQYF. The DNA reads TGTGCCAGCAGTCAGGACACCTACACAGATACGCAGTATTTT.